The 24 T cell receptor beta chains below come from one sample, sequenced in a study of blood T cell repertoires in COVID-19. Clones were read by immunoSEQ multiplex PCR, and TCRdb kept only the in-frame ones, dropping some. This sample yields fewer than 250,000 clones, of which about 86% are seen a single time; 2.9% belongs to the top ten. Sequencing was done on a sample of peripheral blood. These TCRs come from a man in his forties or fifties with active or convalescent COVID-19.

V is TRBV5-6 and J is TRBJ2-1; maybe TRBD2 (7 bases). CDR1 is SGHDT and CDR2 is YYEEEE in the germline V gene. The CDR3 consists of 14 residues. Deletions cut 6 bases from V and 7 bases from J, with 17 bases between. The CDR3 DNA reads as TGTGCCAGCAACCTTAGGGGGGGGGAAAATGAGCAGTTCTTC. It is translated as CASNLRGGENEQFF.

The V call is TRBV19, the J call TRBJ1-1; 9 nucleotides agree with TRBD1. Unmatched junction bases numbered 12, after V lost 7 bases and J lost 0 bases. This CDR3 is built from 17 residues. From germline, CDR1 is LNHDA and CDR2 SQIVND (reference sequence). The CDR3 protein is CASNSPRDRAVNTEAFF. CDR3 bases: TGTGCCAGTAATTCCCCCCGGGACAGGGCCGTGAACACTGAAGCTTTCTTT. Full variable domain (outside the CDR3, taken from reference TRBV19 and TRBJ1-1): DGGITQSPKYLFRKEGQNVTLSCEQNLNHDAMYWYRQDPGQGLRLIYYSQIVNDFQKGDIAEGYSVSREKKESFPLTVTSAQKNPTAFYLCASNSPRDRAVNTEAFFGQGTRLTVV.

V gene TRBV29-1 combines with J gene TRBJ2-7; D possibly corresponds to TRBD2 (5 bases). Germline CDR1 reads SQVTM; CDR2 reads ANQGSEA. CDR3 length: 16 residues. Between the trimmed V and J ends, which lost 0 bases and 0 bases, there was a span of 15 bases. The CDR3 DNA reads TGCAGCGTTGAAGAGTCCGGGATTGGGAGCTCCTACGAGCAGTACTTC. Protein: CSVEESGIGSSYEQYF.

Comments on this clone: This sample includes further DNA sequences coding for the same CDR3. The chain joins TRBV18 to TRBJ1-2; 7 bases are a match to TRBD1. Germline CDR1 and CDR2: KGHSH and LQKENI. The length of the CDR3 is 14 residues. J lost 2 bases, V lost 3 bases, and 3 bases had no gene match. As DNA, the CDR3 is TGTGCCAGCTCACCTAGACAGGGAAACTATGGCTACACCTTC. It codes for CASSPRQGNYGYTF.

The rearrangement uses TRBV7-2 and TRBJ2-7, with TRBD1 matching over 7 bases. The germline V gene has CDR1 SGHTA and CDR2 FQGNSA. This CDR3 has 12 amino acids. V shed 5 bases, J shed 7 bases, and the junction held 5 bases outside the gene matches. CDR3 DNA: TGTGCCAGCAGCCGGGACAGACGTGAGCAGTACTTC. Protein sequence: CASSRDRREQYF.

The CDR3 reads CASSPSTGEETQYF. CDR3 sequence (DNA): TGTGCCAGCAGTCCGTCGACAGGGGAAGAGACCCAGTACTTC. The genes are TRBV27 and TRBJ2-5; TRBD1 agrees at 8 bases. The CDR3 is 14 amino acids. The germline V gene encodes CDR1 MNHEY and CDR2 SMNVEV (reference sequence). Germline trimming cut 5 bases from V and 3 bases from J; bases unmatched to any gene: 5.

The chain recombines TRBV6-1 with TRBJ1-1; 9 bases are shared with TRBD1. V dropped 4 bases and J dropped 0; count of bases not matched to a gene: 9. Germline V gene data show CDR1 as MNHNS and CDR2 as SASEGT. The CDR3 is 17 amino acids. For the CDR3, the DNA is TGTGCCAGCAGTGTGGGCGAGGGGACAGGGTTGAACACTGAAGCTTTCTTT. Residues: CASSVGEGTGLNTEAFF.

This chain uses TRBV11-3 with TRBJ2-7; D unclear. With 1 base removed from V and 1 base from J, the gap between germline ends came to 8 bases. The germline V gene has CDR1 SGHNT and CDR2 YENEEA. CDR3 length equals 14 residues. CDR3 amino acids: CASSLGAASYEQYF. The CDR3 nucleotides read TGTGCCAGCAGCTTAGGTGCAGCGTCCTACGAGCAGTACTTC.

The CDR3 DNA sequence: TGTGCCAGCAGTGATACAGGGGCGATTCAGCCCCAGCATTTT. The encoded protein is CASSDTGAIQPQHF. The rearrangement links TRBV6-1 to TRBJ1-5; 7 bases map to TRBD1. The CDR3 has 14 amino acids. Germline trimming cut 3 bases from V and 6 bases from J; bases unmatched to any gene: 5. Germline-derived CDR1 and CDR2 are MNHNS and SASEGT.

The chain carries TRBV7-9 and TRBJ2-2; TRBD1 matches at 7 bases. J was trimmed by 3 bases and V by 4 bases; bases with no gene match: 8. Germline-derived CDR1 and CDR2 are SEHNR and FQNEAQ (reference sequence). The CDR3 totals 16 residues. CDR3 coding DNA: TGTGCCAGCAGCTCAGCCAAGGGGGCATACACCGGGGAGCTGTTTTTT. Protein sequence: CASSSAKGAYTGELFF.

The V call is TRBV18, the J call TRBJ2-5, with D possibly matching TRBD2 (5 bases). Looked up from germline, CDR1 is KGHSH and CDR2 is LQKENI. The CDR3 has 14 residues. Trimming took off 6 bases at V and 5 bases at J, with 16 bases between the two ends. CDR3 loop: CASSAGIMRETQYF. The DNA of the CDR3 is TGTGCCAGCTCGGCCGGGATTATGAGGGAGACCCAGTACTTC.

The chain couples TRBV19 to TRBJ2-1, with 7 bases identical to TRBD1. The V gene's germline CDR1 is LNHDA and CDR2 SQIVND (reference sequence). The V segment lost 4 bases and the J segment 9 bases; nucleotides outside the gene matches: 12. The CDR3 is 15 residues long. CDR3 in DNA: TGTGCCAGTAGTAATGGTGACAGGGCCCTCGGTGAGCAGTTCTTC. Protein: CASSNGDRALGEQFF.

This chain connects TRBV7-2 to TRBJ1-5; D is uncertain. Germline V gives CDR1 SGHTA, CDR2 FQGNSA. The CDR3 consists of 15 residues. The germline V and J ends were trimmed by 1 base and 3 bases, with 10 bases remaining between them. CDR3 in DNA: TGTGCCAGCAGCTTAGTCAAAGGACTCAATCAGCCCCAGCATTTT. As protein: CASSLVKGLNQPQHF.

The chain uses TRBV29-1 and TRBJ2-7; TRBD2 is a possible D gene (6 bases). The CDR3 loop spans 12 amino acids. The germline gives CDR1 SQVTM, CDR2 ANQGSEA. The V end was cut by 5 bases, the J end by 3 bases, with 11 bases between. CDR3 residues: CSVRPSDYEQYF. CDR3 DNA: TGCAGCGTTCGGCCTAGCGACTACGAGCAGTACTTC.

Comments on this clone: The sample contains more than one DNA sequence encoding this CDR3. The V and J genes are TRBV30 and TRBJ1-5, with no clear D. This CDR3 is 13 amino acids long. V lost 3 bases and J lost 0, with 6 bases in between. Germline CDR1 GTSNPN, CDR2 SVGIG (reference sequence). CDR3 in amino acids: CAWSPDSNQPQHF. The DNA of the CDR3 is TGTGCCTGGAGCCCAGATAGCAATCAGCCCCAGCATTTT.

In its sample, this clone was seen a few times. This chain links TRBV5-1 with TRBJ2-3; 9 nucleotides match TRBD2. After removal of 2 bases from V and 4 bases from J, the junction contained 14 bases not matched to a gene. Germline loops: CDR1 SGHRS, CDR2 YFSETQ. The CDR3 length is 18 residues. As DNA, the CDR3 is TGCGCCAGCAGCTTAGGTTCCGGGCGGGGGGGCCGTCCAGATACGCAGTATTTT. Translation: CASSLGSGRGGRPDTQYF.

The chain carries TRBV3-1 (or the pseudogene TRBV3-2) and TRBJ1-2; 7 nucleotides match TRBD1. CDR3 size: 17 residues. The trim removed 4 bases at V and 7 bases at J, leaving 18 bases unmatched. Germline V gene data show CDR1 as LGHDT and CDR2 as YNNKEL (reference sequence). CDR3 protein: CASSRLQTVDRVGGYTF. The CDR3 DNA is TGTGCCAGCAGCCGCCTACAGACCGTCGACAGGGTCGGTGGCTACACCTTC.

CDR3 nucleotides: TGTGCCAGTACCACAAGGCTAGCGGGAGCCTCATCCTACAATGAGCAGTTCTTC. Translation gives CASTTRLAGASSYNEQFF. The chain carries TRBV19 and TRBJ2-1, with 10 bases that match TRBD2. This CDR3 is built from 18 residues. V trimming: 7 bases; J trimming: 1 base; junction bases outside the gene matches: 13. Germline-derived CDR1 and CDR2 are LNHDA and SQIVND (reference sequence).

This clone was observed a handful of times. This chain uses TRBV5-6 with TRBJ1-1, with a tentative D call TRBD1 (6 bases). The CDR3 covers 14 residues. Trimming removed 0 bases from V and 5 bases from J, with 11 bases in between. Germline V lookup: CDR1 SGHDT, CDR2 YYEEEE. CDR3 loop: CASSLARGETEAFF. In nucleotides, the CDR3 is TGTGCCAGCAGCTTGGCCAGGGGAGAGACTGAAGCTTTCTTT.

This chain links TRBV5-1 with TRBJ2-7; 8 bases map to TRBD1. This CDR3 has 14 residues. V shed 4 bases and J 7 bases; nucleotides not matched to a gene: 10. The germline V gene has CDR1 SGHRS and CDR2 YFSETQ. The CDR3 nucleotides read TGCGCCAGCAGCCCCGGGACAGGTTTGAGGGAGCAGTACTTC. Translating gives CASSPGTGLREQYF.

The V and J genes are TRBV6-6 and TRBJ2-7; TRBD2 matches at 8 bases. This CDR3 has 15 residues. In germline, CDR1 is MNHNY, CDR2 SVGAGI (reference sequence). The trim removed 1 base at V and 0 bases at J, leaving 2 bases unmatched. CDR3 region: CASSYLAGSSYEQYF. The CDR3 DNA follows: TGTGCCAGCAGTTACTTAGCGGGGAGCTCCTACGAGCAGTACTTC.

CDR3 loop: CASSRQEGSYGYTF. CDR3 coding DNA: TGTGCCAGTAGTCGACAGGAAGGATCGTATGGCTACACCTTC. V is TRBV19 and J is TRBJ1-2; the D gene is possibly TRBD1 (6 bases). CDR1 and CDR2 from the germline V gene are LNHDA and SQIVND (reference sequence). The V end was cut by 5 bases, the J end by 5 bases, with 15 bases between. This CDR3 has 14 amino acids. Supplemented by reference TRBV19 and TRBJ1-2, the full variable domain reads DGGITQSPKYLFRKEGQNVTLSCEQNLNHDAMYWYRQDPGQGLRLIYYSQIVNDFQKGDIAEGYSVSREKKESFPLTVTSAQKNPTAFYLCASSRQEGSYGYTFGSGTRLTVV.

The CDR3 DNA follows: TGCGCCAGCAGCCAATCCGGGTTCAATGAGCAGTTCTTC. It is translated as CASSQSGFNEQFF. The V gene is TRBV4-3, the J gene TRBJ2-1; D remains ambiguous. Per germline, CDR1 LGHNA and CDR2 YSLEER. V lost 2 bases, J lost 6 bases, and 8 bases lay in between. This CDR3 contains 13 residues.

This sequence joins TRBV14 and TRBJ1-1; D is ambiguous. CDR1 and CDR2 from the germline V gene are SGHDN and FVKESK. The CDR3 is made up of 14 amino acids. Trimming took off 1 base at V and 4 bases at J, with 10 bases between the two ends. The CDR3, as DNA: TGTGCCAGCAGCCAAGTTACGGGGAGCACTGAAGCTTTCTTT. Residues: CASSQVTGSTEAFF.